The 17 T cell receptor beta chains given below trace back to one sample, sequenced in a study of glioma-infiltrating T cells. Amplification of TCR alpha and beta CDR3 regions from RNA used iRepertoire nested multiplex PCR. TCRdb ran MiXCR on the multiplex PCR reads and lists one entry per CDR3 protein. The table shows fewer than 55,000 distinct CDR3 sequences, with approximately 20% occurring only once. What was sequenced was glioma tissue, nonneoplastic brain tissue, or PBMCs (not recorded which). The receptor source for this set is a human donor with low-grade glioma or glioblastoma, undergoing nonglioma brain surgery, or in good health (not recorded which).

About this clonotype itself: One end of the junction does not line up with germline, which may come from a read error. The V gene is TRBV5-4, the J gene TRBJ2-1, with TRBD1 matching over 7 bases. The CDR3 totals 16 residues. Germline V lookup: CDR1 SGHNT, CDR2 YYREEE (reference sequence). The CDR3 coding sequence is TGTGCCAGCAGCCCCCACCGGGACAGCTCCTACAATAAGCAGTTCTTC. It yields the protein CASSPHRDSSYNKQFF. Full variable domain (outside the CDR3, taken from reference TRBV5-4 and TRBJ2-1): ETGVTQSPTHLIKTRGQQVTLRCSSQSGHNTVSWYQQALGQGPQFIFQYYREEENGRGNFPPRFSGLQFPNYSSELNVNALELDDSALYLCASSPHRDSSYNKQFFGPGTRLTVL.

This clonotype has a count of ten or more. The V and J genes are TRBV7-9 and TRBJ1-3; D is possibly TRBD1 (6 bases). V was shortened by 5 bases and J by 7 bases, with 12 bases between the two germline ends. The CDR3 covers 13 residues. Germline assignment: CDR1 SEHNR and CDR2 FQNEAQ (reference sequence). DNA for the CDR3: TGTGCCAGCAGCGACTGGACAGCGAACACCATATATTTT. Amino acid sequence: CASSDWTANTIYF.

The gene calls are TRBV7-9 and TRBJ2-2; either TRBD1 or TRBD2 may supply D (5 bases each). This CDR3 has 16 amino acids. Germline lookup yields CDR1 SEHNR and CDR2 FQNEAQ (reference sequence). The V end was cut by 3 bases, the J end by 2 bases, with 13 bases between. The CDR3 region is CASSFSGTRNTGELFF. In DNA form, the CDR3 reads TGTGCCAGCAGCTTCTCCGGGACGAGAAACACCGGGGAGCTGTTTTTT.

This clonotype was counted between two and nine times. The genes are TRBV5-6 and TRBJ2-1, with TRBD1 matching 12 bases. CDR3 size: 15 residues. Germline loops: CDR1 SGHDT, CDR2 YYEEEE. Germline trimming cut 3 bases from V and 7 bases from J; bases unmatched to any gene: 5. The chain's CDR3 is CASSWDRGPGNEQFF. The CDR3 bases are TGTGCCAGCAGCTGGGACAGGGGGCCTGGGAATGAGCAGTTCTTC. Combining the CDR3 with reference TRBV5-6 and TRBJ2-1 gives the whole variable domain DAGVTQSPTHLIKTRGQQVTLRCSPKSGHDTVSWYQQALGQGPQFIFQYYEEEERQRGNFPDRFSGHQFPNYSSELNVNALLLGDSALYLCASSWDRGPGNEQFFGPGTRLTVL.

This clonotype was observed at least ten times. The chain uses TRBV2 and TRBJ1-6; D remains ambiguous. This CDR3 is built from 11 residues. The germline V gene has CDR1 SNHLY and CDR2 FYNNEI. The V and J ends lost 6 bases and 14 bases respectively, with 11 bases between them. The CDR3 region is CASRDDGALHF. The DNA of the CDR3 is TGTGCCAGCAGGGACGATGGGGCCCTCCACTTT.

The chain combines TRBV5-1 with TRBJ2-7; D remains ambiguous. The germline V gene has CDR1 SGHRS and CDR2 YFSETQ. The CDR3 runs 13 residues. V lost 7 bases and J lost 6, with 17 bases in between. The CDR3 loop is CASGSDPSGEQYF. For the CDR3, the DNA is TGCGCCAGCGGCTCGGACCCGTCGGGCGAGCAGTACTTC. The whole variable domain, remainder taken from reference TRBV5-1 and TRBJ2-7, is KAGVTQTPRYLIKTRGQQVTLSCSPISGHRSVSWYQQTPGQGLQFLFEYFSETQRNKGNFPGRFSGRQFSNSRSEMNVSTLELGDSALYLCASGSDPSGEQYFGPGTRLTVT.

This clonotype was observed at least ten times. This rearrangement joins TRBV20-1 to TRBJ2-1; the D call may be TRBD1 or TRBD2 (5 bases each). Per the germline V gene, CDR1 is DFQATT and CDR2 is SNEGSKA (reference sequence). V was shortened by 6 bases and J by 6 bases, with 9 bases between the two germline ends. The CDR3 covers 11 residues. The CDR3, as DNA: TGCAGTGCCGGGGCGGCCAATGAGCAGTTCTTC. This translates into CSAGAANEQFF.

This clonotype was detected ten times or more. V and J are TRBV7-9 and TRBJ1-5; 9 bases match TRBD1. Germline V CDR1 and CDR2: SEHNR, FQNEAQ (reference sequence). This CDR3 is built from 14 residues. Trimming removed 5 bases from V and 7 bases from J; junction bases left unmatched: 6. CDR3 DNA: TGTGCCAGCAGCGCCGGGACAGGGCAACAGCCCCAGCATTTT. Translating it yields CASSAGTGQQPQHF. Supplemented by reference TRBV7-9 and TRBJ1-5, the full variable domain reads DTGVSQNPRHKITKRGQNVTFRCDPISEHNRLYWYRQTLGQGPEFLTYFQNEAQLEKSRLLSDRFSAERPKGSFSTLEIQRTEQGDSAMYLCASSAGTGQQPQHFGDGTRLSIL.

This sequence joins TRBV7-3 and TRBJ1-1, with TRBD1 as a possible D gene (6 bases). Trimming took 8 bases from V and 5 from J, leaving 18 bases between them. This CDR3 is 14 amino acids long. The V gene's germline CDR1 is SGHTA and CDR2 FQGTGA. The CDR3 loop reads CASPEGTTWTEAFF. As DNA, the CDR3 is TGTGCCAGCCCGGAAGGGACAACATGGACTGAAGCTTTCTTT.

This clonotype has a handful of counts. This chain links TRBV12-3 or TRBV12-4 with TRBJ1-5; D remains ambiguous. V lost 5 bases to trimming and J lost 3 bases, with 14 bases between them. This CDR3 has 15 amino acids. The CDR3 nucleotides are TGTGCCAGCAGTCCTCCGGAAAGCTACAATCAGCCCCAGCATTTT. Encoded protein: CASSPPESYNQPQHF.

This clonotype was recorded at least ten times. This chain connects TRBV28 to TRBJ2-5; TRBD1 aligns across 8 bases. CDR3 size: 13 residues. Germline V gene lookup returns CDR1 MDHEN and CDR2 SYDVKM. The J segment lost 10 bases and the V segment lost 2 bases, leaving 6 bases of the junction unmatched. The CDR3 region has the DNA TGTGCCAGCAGTTTAAGGACAGGGCTCCTCCAGTACTTC. Translated: CASSLRTGLLQYF.

Remarks on this clonotype: With a much larger clone just one base away, this may be a read error. V is TRBV5-5 and J is TRBJ1-6; TRBD1 might be the D (6 bases). Germline assignment: CDR1 SGHKS and CDR2 YYEKEE (reference sequence). This CDR3 contains 13 residues. The CDR3, as DNA: TGTGCCAGCAACTTGGACAGTAATTCACCCCTCCACTTT. It specifies CASNLDSNSPLHF.

This clonotype was recorded at least ten times. This chain links TRBV19 with TRBJ1-5, with TRBD1 matching 7 bases. V trimming: 7 bases; J trimming: 1 base; junction bases outside the gene matches: 7. This CDR3 comprises 15 residues. Germline CDR1 is LNHDA and CDR2 is SQIVND (reference sequence). The CDR3 reads CASNQGVWSNQPQHF. The DNA for the CDR3 is TGTGCCAGTAATCAGGGGGTCTGGAGCAATCAGCCCCAGCATTTT.

The genes are TRBV6-6 and TRBJ1-3, with D unresolved. The V gene lost 8 bases and the J gene lost 0 bases, with 14 bases spanning the gap. The CDR3 runs 15 residues. Germline V gene sequence: CDR1 MNHNY, CDR2 SVGAGI (reference sequence). CDR3 sequence: CASSEGVSSGNTIYF. In DNA form, the CDR3 reads TGTGCCAGCTCCGAGGGCGTAAGCTCTGGAAACACCATATATTTT.

In its sample, this clonotype ranks as medium-sized. V is TRBV28 and J is TRBJ2-5; D is unresolved. The CDR3 is 13 residues long. V was cut by 8 bases and J by 2 bases, with 12 bases left in between. Germline V gene data show CDR1 as MDHEN and CDR2 as SYDVKM. The CDR3 region has the DNA TGTGCCAGCGCTGCCAACCCTCAAGAGACCCAGTACTTC. Translation: CASAANPQETQYF.

Ten or more counts support this clonotype. The chain carries TRBV7-2 and TRBJ2-1, with 8 bases aligning to TRBD2. Germline-derived CDR1 and CDR2 are SGHTA and FQGNSA. The CDR3 consists of 13 residues. Trimming took 5 bases from V and 6 from J; bases not matched to a gene: 3. The CDR3 DNA reads as TGTGCCAGCAGCCGGGGGACTAGCAATGAGCAGTTCTTC. Amino acid sequence: CASSRGTSNEQFF. The variable domain in full, with the rest retrieved from reference TRBV7-2 and TRBJ2-1, is GAGVSQSPSNKVTEKGKDVELRCDPISGHTALYWYRQSLGQGLEFLIYFQGNSAPDKSGLPSDRFSAERTGGSVSTLTIQRTQQEDSAVYLCASSRGTSNEQFFGPGTRLTVL.

At least ten counts were recorded for this clonotype. V is TRBV7-2 and J is TRBJ2-3; D uncertain. The CDR3 contains 16 residues. V lost 5 bases and J lost 0, with 15 bases in between. Germline values: CDR1 SGHTA, CDR2 FQGNSA. The CDR3 nucleotides read TGTGCCAGCAGCCTTGGGTCGGGCCCGAGCACAGATACGCAGTATTTT. It is translated as CASSLGSGPSTDTQYF. Full variable domain (missing parts from reference TRBV7-2 and TRBJ2-3): GAGVSQSPSNKVTEKGKDVELRCDPISGHTALYWYRQSLGQGLEFLIYFQGNSAPDKSGLPSDRFSAERTGGSVSTLTIQRTQQEDSAVYLCASSLGSGPSTDTQYFGPGTRLTVL.